Listed below are T cell receptor beta chains from one sample, sequenced in a study of ipilimumab plus nivolumab after autologous stem cell transplantation. This table comes from immunoSEQ multiplex PCR, and its TCRdb copy is limited to in-frame clones, with some not included. The table lists 15,000 to 20,000 clones, roughly four fifths of them singletons. The source material was PBMCs, sampled in a trial of ipilimumab plus nivolumab as post-transplant consolidation. Receptors were obtained from a male donor with diffuse large B-cell lymphoma. CDR3s include the opening cysteine and the closing phenylalanine or tryptophan. The D gene is left open where the match is weak. Where a row states a size, it is once, few, many or the class of an expanded clone; other rows omit it.

abundance	v_gene	j_gene	d_gene	CDR3aa	CDR3nt
NA	TRBV5-1	TRBJ1-1	TRBD1	CASSLRGGGTEAFF	TGCGCCAGCAGCTTGAGAGGGGGCGGGACTGAAGCTTTCTTT
NA	TRBV7-2	TRBJ1-5	TRBD1	CASSWTGGNQPQHF	TGTGCCAGCAGCTGGACAGGGGGGAATCAGCCCCAGCATTTT
NA	TRBV6-5	TRBJ1-1	NA	CASSYGQGKEAFF	TGTGCCAGCAGTTACGGGCAGGGCAAAGAAGCTTTCTTT
NA	TRBV28	TRBJ1-4	TRBD1	CASSSGQRNEKLFF	TGTGCCAGCAGTTCGGGACAGAGGAATGAAAAACTGTTTTTT
NA	TRBV19	TRBJ2-2	NA	CASSIPGVRELFF	TGTGCCAGTAGTATTCCAGGGGTACGGGAGCTGTTTTTT
NA	TRBV9	TRBJ1-2	TRBD1	CASSDNRDRGLSHGYTF	TGTGCCAGCAGCGATAACCGGGACAGGGGTTTAAGCCATGGCTACACCTTC
NA	TRBV4-1	TRBJ2-2	TRBD2	CASNLAGTNTGELFF	TGCGCCAGCAACTTAGCGGGGACGAACACCGGGGAGCTGTTTTTT
NA	TRBV6-5	TRBJ1-6	NA	CASRRADPSPLHF	TGTGCCAGCCGTCGGGCCGATCCGTCACCCCTCCACTTT
NA	TRBV5-1	TRBJ2-7	NA	CASTIAASSYEQYF	TGCGCCAGCACAATAGCGGCCAGCTCCTACGAGCAGTACTTC
few	TRBV14	TRBJ1-2	NA	CASSHRPYFGYTF	TGTGCCAGCAGCCATAGGCCCTATTTTGGCTACACCTTC
NA	TRBV7-2	TRBJ1-2	NA	CASSLGPVYGYTF	TGTGCCAGCAGCTTAGGACCCGTCTATGGCTACACCTTC
few	TRBV28	TRBJ2-5	TRBD2	CASSLHGSGGEETQYF	TGTGCCAGCAGTTTACACGGTAGCGGGGGGGAAGAGACCCAGTACTTC
NA	TRBV27	TRBJ2-3	NA	CASSPSTDTQYF	TGTGCCAGCAGTCCCAGCACAGATACGCAGTATTTT
NA	TRBV13	TRBJ1-1	TRBD1	CASSGWQGASEAFF	TGTGCCAGCAGTGGTTGGCAGGGGGCCTCTGAAGCTTTCTTT
NA	TRBV9	TRBJ1-2	NA	CASSDRINYGYTF	TGTGCCAGCAGCGACCGGATTAACTATGGCTACACCTTC
NA	TRBV4-1	TRBJ2-7	TRBD2	CASSQDGRGGGYEQYF	TGCGCCAGCAGCCAAGACGGCCGGGGGGGCGGTTACGAGCAGTACTTC
NA	TRBV7-2	TRBJ2-2	TRBD1	CASSRGTGQGGGELFF	TGTGCCAGCAGCCGCGGGACAGGGCAAGGAGGTGGGGAGCTGTTTTTT
NA	TRBV29-1	TRBJ2-7	NA	CSVEDSGSSYEQYF	TGCAGCGTTGAAGACAGTGGGAGCTCCTACGAGCAGTACTTC
NA	TRBV19	TRBJ2-2	NA	CASSHDSFNTGELFF	TGTGCCAGTTCCCATGACAGCTTTAACACCGGGGAGCTGTTTTTT
NA	TRBV4-3	TRBJ2-1	NA	CASSQGRGTEQFF	TGCGCCAGCAGCCAAGGGAGGGGAACTGAGCAGTTCTTC
NA	TRBV7-2	TRBJ2-3	TRBD1	CASSLGTGVRDTQYF	TGTGCCAGCAGCTTAGGGACAGGGGTTAGGGATACGCAGTATTTT
NA	TRBV6-9	TRBJ2-1	NA	CASRGEYEQFF	TGTGCGAGCAGGGGGGAATATGAGCAGTTCTTC
NA	TRBV7-2	TRBJ2-1	NA	CASSFWGSSYNEQFF	TGTGCCAGCAGCTTCTGGGGCAGCTCCTACAATGAGCAGTTCTTC
once	TRBV15	TRBJ2-3	NA	CATSRESGATDTQYF	TGTGCCACCAGCAGAGAGTCGGGGGCCACAGATACGCAGTATTTT
NA	TRBV9	TRBJ2-1	NA	CASSVGYEQFF	TGTGCCAGCAGCGTCGGATATGAGCAGTTCTTC
NA	TRBV28	TRBJ1-5	TRBD1	CASSQDRGESQPQHF	TGTGCCAGCAGTCAGGACAGGGGCGAGAGTCAGCCCCAGCATTTT
NA	TRBV19	TRBJ1-6	NA	CASSTEYNSPLHF	TGTGCCAGTAGTACCGAGTATAATTCACCCCTCCACTTT
NA	TRBV12-1	TRBJ2-6	NA	CASSTSVGQSRANVLTF	TGTGCCAGCAGCACATCGGTAGGACAAAGTCGGGCCAACGTCCTGACTTTC
NA	TRBV6-6	TRBJ2-3	TRBD2	CASGTSGGRGTDTQYF	TGTGCCAGCGGGACTAGCGGGGGGAGGGGCACAGATACGCAGTATTTT
NA	TRBV6-5	TRBJ1-5	NA	CASRGGDQPQHF	TGTGCCAGCAGGGGGGGAGATCAGCCCCAGCATTTT
NA	TRBV5-1	TRBJ1-2	NA	CASSPGHLLSALGYTF	TGCGCCAGCAGCCCGGGCCATCTTCTTTCGGCGCTAGGCTACACCTTC
NA	TRBV19	TRBJ2-3	NA	CASISGASDTQYF	TGTGCCAGTATTTCAGGGGCTTCAGATACGCAGTATTTT
NA	TRBV28	TRBJ2-1	NA	CASHRYNEQFF	TGTGCCAGTCACCGTTACAATGAGCAGTTCTTC
NA	TRBV7-6	TRBJ2-7	NA	CASSLARDGRFSEQYF	TGTGCCAGCAGCTTAGCGCGCGACGGTCGCTTTAGCGAGCAGTACTTC
NA	TRBV7-2	TRBJ1-2	NA	CASSLPGSYGYTF	TGTGCCAGCAGCTTACCAGGGAGCTATGGCTACACCTTC
large	TRBV5-1	TRBJ2-3	TRBD2	CASSFPTSGGVQGPPDTQYF	TGCGCCAGCAGCTTCCCTACTAGCGGGGGGGTCCAAGGGCCCCCAGATACGCAGTATTTT
NA	TRBV7-9	TRBJ1-1	NA	CASSSMGGTEAFF	TGTGCCAGCAGCTCGATGGGTGGAACTGAAGCTTTCTTT
NA	TRBV28	TRBJ1-4	NA	CASSWGAEGKLFF	TGTGCCAGCAGTTGGGGGGCTGAGGGAAAACTGTTTTTT
NA	TRBV7-3	TRBJ1-6	NA	CASSFGPPNSPLHF	TGTGCCAGCAGCTTCGGACCTCCAAATTCACCCCTCCACTTT
NA	TRBV27	TRBJ2-2	TRBD1	CASSPSTGGFYGELFF	TGTGCCAGCAGTCCTTCGACAGGGGGGTTCTACGGGGAGCTGTTTTTT
NA	TRBV9	TRBJ1-1	NA	CASSVLGDTEAFF	TGTGCCAGCAGCGTACTGGGGGACACTGAAGCTTTCTTT
NA	TRBV23-1	TRBJ2-7	TRBD1	CASSQLRDRKVSYEQYF	TGCGCCAGCAGTCAACTCCGGGACAGGAAGGTTTCCTACGAGCAGTACTTC
few	TRBV19	TRBJ2-1	NA	CASSIDYFGGSYNEQFF	TGTGCCAGTAGTATAGACTACTTCGGGGGTTCCTACAATGAGCAGTTCTTC
NA	TRBV25-1	TRBJ1-1	NA	CASGWDNQAFF	TGTGCCAGCGGCTGGGACAACCAAGCTTTCTTT
NA	TRBV5-6	TRBJ2-7	NA	CASSLTWGADYEQYF	TGTGCCAGCAGCTTGACTTGGGGCGCTGACTACGAGCAGTACTTC
large	TRBV7-3	TRBJ1-1	NA	CASSDTPVPQTEAFF	TGTGCCAGCAGCGATACCCCGGTCCCTCAGACTGAAGCTTTCTTT
NA	TRBV29-1	TRBJ2-5	TRBD2	CSAEGLAGKVQETQYF	TGCAGCGCCGAGGGACTAGCGGGGAAAGTACAAGAGACCCAGTACTTC
NA	TRBV29-1	TRBJ2-5	TRBD1	CSVEGGRQGGGAETQYF	TGCAGCGTTGAAGGCGGGCGACAGGGGGGCGGTGCGGAGACCCAGTACTTC
NA	TRBV11-1	TRBJ2-7	TRBD1	CASSYRGPYEQYF	TGTGCCAGCAGCTACAGGGGACCCTACGAGCAGTACTTC
NA	TRBV30	TRBJ1-2	NA	CAWRVRESRYGYTF	TGTGCCTGGAGAGTGAGGGAGAGTCGGTATGGCTACACCTTC
medium-sized	TRBV11-2	TRBJ2-1	TRBD2	CASSSGRGGGYNEQFF	TGTGCCAGCAGCTCCGGACGGGGCGGGGGTTACAATGAGCAGTTCTTC
NA	TRBV28	TRBJ1-1	TRBD1	CASRKLSLITGGGTEAFF	TGTGCCAGCCGGAAGTTAAGCCTTATAACAGGGGGCGGAACTGAAGCTTTCTTT
NA	TRBV28	TRBJ2-7	NA	CASSPTGVYSYEQYF	TGTGCCAGCAGCCCAACGGGGGTATACTCCTACGAGCAGTACTTC